This T cell receptor beta chain came from a study of human T cells and chemical hapten exposure. Overall study context: In the sensitization step, 2% DPC was placed on 2 cm by 2 cm of upper inner arm skin. Notes on the study in general: Sensitizing to DPC left TCRs with a frequency above 1 in 1000 unaltered.

Points on this clonotype: Its antigen is unidentified.

Time point given: pre-sensitization, week 0. As to treatment: therapeutic diphenylcyclopropenone sensitization with weekly scalp DPC. The drawing of blood occurred before each patch test was applied. It was the library that attached unique molecular identifiers to individual cDNA molecules. TCRdb independently ran MiXCR on the RACE reads; one entry per CDR3 protein. The sample shows 120,000 or so distinct CDR3 sequences, approximately 13% of them seen only once. This material consisted of whole blood, taken in connection with sensitization to the hapten diphenylcyclopropenone (DPC). The TCR was taken from a woman aged 18-29 years with alopecia areata. Some clones in this sample may be carry-over from other donors' samples.

Here the CDR3 reads CASREVGSYNEQFF. The DNA of the CDR3 is TGTGCCAGCCGCGAGGTCGGGTCCTACAATGAGCAGTTCTTC. This sequence joins TRBV2 and TRBJ2-1, with D unclear. CDR3 length equals 14 residues. CDR1 and CDR2 (germline): SNHLY, FYNNEI. V gave up 8 bases and J gave up 1 base, with 12 bases separating them.